This TCR beta chain was identified in a study of response to subunit inactivated influenza vaccine. TCRdb processed the RT-PCR reads anew with MiXCR; each CDR3 protein has one entry. The repertoire holds 450,000 to 600,000 distinct CDR3 sequences, with approximately 15% as singletons. The sequence derives from a man between 50 and 69 years old who received an inactivated influenza vaccine. The sample was CD4+ T cells sorted from PBMCs, taken less than 25 months after vaccination.

The chain's CDR3 is CASSQGHHTSEQYF. For the CDR3, the DNA is TGCGCCAGCAGCCAAGGGCATCACACGAGTGAGCAGTACTTC. The V call is TRBV4-3, the J call TRBJ2-7; D unresolved. V was clipped by 1 base and J by 7 bases, with 14 bases between them. This CDR3 is 14 amino acids long. Germline-derived CDR1 and CDR2 are LGHNA and YSLEER.